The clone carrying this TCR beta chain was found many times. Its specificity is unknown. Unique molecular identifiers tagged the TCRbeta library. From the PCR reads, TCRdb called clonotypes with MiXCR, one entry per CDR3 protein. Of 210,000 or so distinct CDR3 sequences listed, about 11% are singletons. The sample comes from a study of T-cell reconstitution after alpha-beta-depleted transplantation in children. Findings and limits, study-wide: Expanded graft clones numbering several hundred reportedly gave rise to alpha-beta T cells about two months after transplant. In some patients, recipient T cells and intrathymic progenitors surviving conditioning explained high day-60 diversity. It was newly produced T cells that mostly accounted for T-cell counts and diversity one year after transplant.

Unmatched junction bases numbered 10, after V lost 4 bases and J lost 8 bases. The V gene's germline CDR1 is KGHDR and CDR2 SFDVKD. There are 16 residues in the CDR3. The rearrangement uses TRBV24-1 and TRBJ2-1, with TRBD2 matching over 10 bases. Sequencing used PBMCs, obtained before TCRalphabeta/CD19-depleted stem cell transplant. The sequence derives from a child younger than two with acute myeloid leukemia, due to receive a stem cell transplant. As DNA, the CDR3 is TGTGCCACCAGTGACCTCGCTAGCGGGAGTAACGATGAGCAGTTCTTC. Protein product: CATSDLASGSNDEQFF.